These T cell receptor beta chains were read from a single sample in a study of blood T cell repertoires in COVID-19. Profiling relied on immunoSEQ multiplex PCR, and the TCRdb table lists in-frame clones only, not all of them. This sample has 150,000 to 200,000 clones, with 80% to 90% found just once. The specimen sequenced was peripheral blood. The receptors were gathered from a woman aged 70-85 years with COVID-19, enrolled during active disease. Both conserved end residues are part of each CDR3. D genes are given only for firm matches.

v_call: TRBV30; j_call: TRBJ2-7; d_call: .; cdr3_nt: TGTGCCTGGAGTAGAGGGTTTAGCTACGAGCAGTACTTC; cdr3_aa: CAWSRGFSYEQYF
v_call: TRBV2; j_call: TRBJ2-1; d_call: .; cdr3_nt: TGTGCCAGCAGTGAAGGGAGTTGGAACAACAATGAGCAGTTCTTC; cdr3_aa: CASSEGSWNNNEQFF
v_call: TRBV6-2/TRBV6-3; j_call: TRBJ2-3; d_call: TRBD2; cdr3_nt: TGTGCCAGCAGTTACCCATCTGATGGCGGGGGGGTCCCAGATACGCAGTATTTT; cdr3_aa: CASSYPSDGGGVPDTQYF
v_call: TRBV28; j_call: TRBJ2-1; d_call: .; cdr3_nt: TGTGCCAGCAGTTTAACTTTGGCGGAACCCTACAATGAGCAGTTCTTC; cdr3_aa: CASSLTLAEPYNEQFF
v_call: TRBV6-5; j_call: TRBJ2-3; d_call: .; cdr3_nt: TGTGCCAGCAGTTACTTACAGGGAGATACGCAGTATTTT; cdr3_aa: CASSYLQGDTQYF
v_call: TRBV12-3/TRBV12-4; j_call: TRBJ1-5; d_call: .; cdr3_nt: TGTGCCAGCAGACCGGACAGCTATCAGCCCCAGCATTTT; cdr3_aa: CASRPDSYQPQHF
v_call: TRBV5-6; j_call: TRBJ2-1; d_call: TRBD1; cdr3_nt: TGTGCCAGCAGCGGACAGGGTCTAGGGAATGAGCAGTTCTTC; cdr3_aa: CASSGQGLGNEQFF
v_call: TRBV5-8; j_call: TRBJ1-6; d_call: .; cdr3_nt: TGTGCCAGCAGCATTGGACAGTTGAATTCACCCCTCCACTTT; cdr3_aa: CASSIGQLNSPLHF
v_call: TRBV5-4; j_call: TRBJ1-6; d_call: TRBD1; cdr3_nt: TGTGCCAGCAGCTTATTAGGGACAGCGAATTCACCCCTCCACTTT; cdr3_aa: CASSLLGTANSPLHF
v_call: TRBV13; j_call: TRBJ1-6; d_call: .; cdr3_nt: TGTGCCAGCAGCGTTGGTACGGGACACCCCGTCCACTTT; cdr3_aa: CASSVGTGHPVHF